This is a list of T cell receptor beta chains from one sample in a study of blood T cell repertoires in COVID-19. The protocol was immunoSEQ multiplex PCR, while the TCRdb copy is restricted to in-frame clones and leaves out a portion. Altogether 130,000 to 150,000 clones are present, 75% to 90% being singletons, with the ten largest covering 3.5%. The sequenced sample consisted of peripheral blood. These TCRs come from a man between 65 and 85 years old who had recovered from COVID-19. CDR3s include the opening cysteine and the closing phenylalanine or tryptophan. Each record gives: J gene, V gene, CDR3 protein.

>TRBJ2-7|TRBV7-8
CASRPTGRAYEQYF
>TRBJ2-7|TRBV12-3/TRBV12-4
CASSLTPSYEQYF
>TRBJ2-7|TRBV14
CASSQNRAYGEQYF
>TRBJ2-3|TRBV27
CASTRGDTQYF
>TRBJ2-7|TRBV7-9
CASSLAPSSYEQYF
>TRBJ2-3|TRBV6-5
CASSYGLASTDTQYF
>TRBJ2-5|TRBV5-1
CASSPAFGAGRKIQETQYF
>TRBJ1-4|TRBV6-5
CASRGGTNEKLFF
>TRBJ2-3|TRBV5-8
CASSYPGLAGIGTQYF
>TRBJ2-5|TRBV7-6
CASRLNLREGETQYF
>TRBJ1-5|TRBV19
CASTSRGGQGRGQPQHF
>TRBJ1-4|TRBV30
CAWSAQGNEKLFF
>TRBJ2-5|TRBV3-1/TRBV3-2
CASSRAAQETQYF
>TRBJ2-5|TRBV5-1
CASSPGQLQETQYF
>TRBJ1-1|TRBV29-1
CSVEYRQGFDTEAFF
>TRBJ2-5|TRBV24-1
CATSPRGEETQYF
>TRBJ2-2|TRBV7-3
CASSLSGTNTGELFF
>TRBJ2-5|TRBV30
CAWSALVGQTQYF
>TRBJ2-6|TRBV7-3
CASSLTSSGANVLTF
>TRBJ2-5|TRBV14
CASSQGQYLYQETQYF
>TRBJ2-7|TRBV5-6
CASRGRGTPSKVQYF
>TRBJ2-4|TRBV6-5
CASKGSAGGDIQYF
>TRBJ2-7|TRBV2
CASSEFGSGTSSYEQYF
>TRBJ2-7|TRBV10-3
CAISSRESSYEQYF
>TRBJ2-1|TRBV29-1
CSVEPVGSEQFF
>TRBJ2-3|TRBV7-9
CASSLSGTGADTQYF
>TRBJ2-7|TRBV4-2
CASSQDFNPGYEQYF
>TRBJ1-2|TRBV7-9
CASSSWDRGSYGYTF
>TRBJ2-7|TRBV10-1
CASTLKGEQYF
>TRBJ1-6|TRBV6-5
CASSNPDRPLHF
>TRBJ2-5|TRBV2
CASSECGTSGRHPKGVTQYF
>TRBJ1-6|TRBV6-5
CASSYEQGFNSPLHF
>TRBJ2-7|TRBV5-1
CASSQQGGSSYEQYF
>TRBJ1-4|TRBV3-1/TRBV3-2
CASSQGLEKLFF
>TRBJ1-1|TRBV30
CAWSVLQGAGYFRNTEAFF
>TRBJ2-3|TRBV11-2
CASSLLAGGDTQYF
>TRBJ1-6|TRBV13
CASSLGHPSGYNSPLHF